The 14 T cell receptor beta chains reported below all come from one sample, sequenced in a study of PD-1 blockade in classical Hodgkin lymphoma. Every patient was affected by relapse after autologous stem cell transplantation, while exposure to brentuximab vedotin was not uniform. The protocol was immunoSEQ multiplex PCR, while the TCRdb copy is restricted to in-frame clones and leaves out a portion. This table has around 99,000 clones, roughly 81% appearing once. Sequenced material: peripheral blood mononuclear cells (PBMCs), taken before the second cycle of nivolumab. The source is a human donor with classical Hodgkin lymphoma.

The V gene is TRBV6-1, the J gene TRBJ1-5, with D possibly matching TRBD1 (6 bases). Germline V gene sequence: CDR1 MNHNS, CDR2 SASEGT. The CDR3 extends over 15 amino acids. Trimming cost V 7 bases and J 2 bases, with 15 bases left between them. The chain's CDR3 is CASTPRGLGNQPQHF. CDR3 coding DNA: TGTGCCAGCACCCCAAGGGGGTTGGGCAATCAGCCCCAGCATTTT.

The V call is TRBV10-3, the J call TRBJ2-1, with TRBD2 matching over 7 bases. V trimming: 10 bases; J trimming: 0 bases; junction bases outside the gene matches: 6. Germline V gene sequence: CDR1 ENHRY, CDR2 SYGVKD. The CDR3 runs to 14 residues. DNA of the CDR3: TGTGCCAGCAAAGCGGGAAGCTCCTACAATGAGCAGTTCTTC. It encodes CASKAGSSYNEQFF.

The chain employs TRBV28 and TRBJ2-7, with 9 bases identical to TRBD1. CDR3 size: 14 residues. Germline V gene sequence: CDR1 MDHEN, CDR2 SYDVKM. J lost 5 bases, V lost 6 bases, and 8 bases had no gene match. The CDR3 sequence is CASSSGQGPHEQYF. The CDR3 region has the DNA TGTGCCAGCAGCTCCGGACAGGGGCCCCACGAGCAGTACTTC.

This clone showed up just a few times. The chain joins TRBV10-3 to TRBJ2-2, with D hard to call. Trimming shortened V by 10 bases and J by 0 bases, and 12 bases separated the two germline ends. Germline CDR1 and CDR2: ENHRY and SYGVKD. This CDR3 is built from 14 residues. The CDR3 coding sequence is TGTGCCACCCTCGGGCAGGCGAACACCGGGGAGCTGTTTTTT. Translating it yields CATLGQANTGELFF.

The J gene is TRBJ2-2, the V gene TRBV19, with D hard to call. V lost 5 bases, J lost 5 bases, and 9 bases lay in between. The length of the CDR3 is 13 residues. Germline CDR1 LNHDA, CDR2 SQIVND (reference sequence). CDR3 nucleotide sequence: TGTGCCAGTAGTTTGGAGCCTACCGGGGAGCTGTTTTTT. Translated, it gives CASSLEPTGELFF.

The rearrangement links TRBV19 to TRBJ2-1; weak D call: TRBD2 (6 bases). V dropped 3 bases and J dropped 1 base, with 10 bases sitting between them. Germline V gene lookup returns CDR1 LNHDA and CDR2 SQIVND (reference sequence). This CDR3 is built from 15 residues. The CDR3 DNA reads TGTGCCAGTAGTATTGGTGGGAGGTCCTACAATGAGCAGTTCTTC. It yields the protein CASSIGGRSYNEQFF.

The chain links TRBV5-4 to TRBJ2-5; no firm D call. Germline V lookup: CDR1 SGHNT, CDR2 YYREEE (reference sequence). This CDR3 comprises 13 residues. The V gene lost 1 base and the J gene lost 0 bases, with 4 bases spanning the gap. The CDR3, as DNA: TGTGCCAGCAGCTTGTCTTACCAAGAGACCCAGTACTTC. Its translation is CASSLSYQETQYF.

The V gene is TRBV25-1, the J gene TRBJ1-4; maybe TRBD1 (5 bases). This CDR3 spans 14 amino acids. The ends were cut back, 8 bases at V and 7 bases at J, with 17 bases in the middle. Germline V gene lookup returns CDR1 MGHDK and CDR2 SYGVNS. The CDR3 reads CASGGDGGSEKLFF. Written as DNA, the CDR3 is TGTGCCAGCGGGGGTGATGGGGGGTCTGAAAAACTGTTTTTT.

This chain links TRBV2 with TRBJ2-7; 14 bases align to TRBD2. Germline trimming cut 5 bases from V and 2 bases from J; bases unmatched to any gene: 8. This CDR3 is 17 amino acids long. CDR1 is SNHLY and CDR2 is FYNNEI in the germline V gene. CDR3 nucleotides: TGTGCCAGCAGTCCCAGACTAGCGGGAGGGCCCACCTACGAGCAGTACTTC. Encoded protein: CASSPRLAGGPTYEQYF.

The rearrangement joins TRBV7-9 to TRBJ1-5; no clear D. The ends were cut back, 1 base at V and 1 base at J, with 11 bases in the middle. Germline CDR1 SEHNR, CDR2 FQNEAQ (reference sequence). There are 16 residues in the CDR3. CDR3 DNA: TGTGCCAGCAGCTTAGGGGGATTCCAGAGCAATCAGCCCCAGCATTTT. Translating gives CASSLGGFQSNQPQHF.

The V and J genes are TRBV11-3 and TRBJ2-1; 15 nucleotides align to TRBD2. V lost 5 bases, J lost 9 bases, and 5 bases stayed unmatched. Germline CDR1 is SGHNT and CDR2 is YENEEA. CDR3 length equals 15 residues. CDR3 in amino acids: CASSPGTSGRFEQFF. The DNA for the CDR3 is TGTGCCAGCAGCCCCGGGACTAGCGGGAGGTTTGAGCAGTTCTTC.

The V and J genes are TRBV18 and TRBJ2-3, with 8 bases lining up with TRBD2. V shed 0 bases, J shed 0 bases, and the junction held 5 bases outside the gene matches. The length of the CDR3 is 17 residues. The germline V gene has CDR1 KGHSH and CDR2 LQKENI. The CDR3 region has the DNA TGTGCCAGCTCACCACCGAGTAGCGGGACTAGCACAGATACGCAGTATTTT. It yields the protein CASSPPSSGTSTDTQYF.

The V and J genes are TRBV6-6 and TRBJ2-7; 7 bases are shared with TRBD1. The CDR3 loop spans 13 amino acids. Germline V gene data show CDR1 as MNHNY and CDR2 as SVGAGI (reference sequence). The V segment lost 6 bases and the J segment 2 bases; nucleotides outside the gene matches: 4. CDR3 amino acids: CASSRDSPYEQYF. As DNA, the CDR3 is TGTGCCAGCAGCCGGGACAGTCCCTACGAGCAGTACTTC.

This rearrangement joins TRBV14 to TRBJ2-7; perhaps TRBD1 as D (5 bases). The germline CDR1 and CDR2 sequences are SGHDN and FVKESK. The CDR3 is made up of 13 amino acids. The V end was cut by 0 bases, the J end by 6 bases, with 9 bases between. CDR3 in amino acids: CASSQDVGPEQYF. CDR3 sequence (DNA): TGTGCCAGCAGCCAAGACGTGGGGCCCGAGCAGTACTTC. Full variable domain (rest looked up from reference TRBV14 and TRBJ2-7): EAGVTQFPSHSVIEKGQTVTLRCDPISGHDNLYWYRRVMGKEIKFLLHFVKESKQDESGMPNNRFLAERTGGTYSTLKVQPAELEDSGVYFCASSQDVGPEQYFGPGTRLTVT.